This TCR beta chain was captured by sequencing in a study of OX40 agonist ivuxolimab in advanced cancers. On the study more broadly: Dose-escalation patients had hepatocellular carcinoma, melanoma, renal cell or head and neck cancer. Partial responses, seen in three patients, involved one hepatocellular carcinoma and two cutaneous melanomas. Overall study results and limits: Circulating CD4+ and CD8+ T cells showed clonal expansion by week 6 at 0.1 to 3.0 mg/kg. Among the least clonally expanded were partial responders at 0.1-3.0 mg/kg.

Germline V gives CDR1 SGHAT, CDR2 FQNNGV. V was pared by 5 bases and J by 0 bases, with 23 bases between. This CDR3 comprises 18 residues. The assay was immunoSEQ multiplex PCR, and TCRdb's table has in-frame clones only and misses some. Of 69,000 or so clones detected, approximately 78% appear once; the ten largest clones hold 6% to 8%. Points on this clone: The target antigen is unknown.

Sequenced material: CD4+ or CD8+ T cells sorted from blood, taken in a trial of the OX40 agonist ivuxolimab. This TCR derives from an adult with an advanced solid tumor such as melanoma, head and neck, liver or kidney cancer. The chain carries TRBV11-2 and TRBJ2-7; D is perhaps TRBD2 (6 bases). This CDR3 is CASSPNPYSGTSSYEQYF. CDR3 in DNA: TGTGCCAGCAGCCCTAACCCATATAGCGGAACGAGCTCCTACGAGCAGTACTTC.